This T cell receptor beta chain was found in a study of blood T cell repertoires in COVID-19. The overall study: T cells, B-cell-depleted T cells, or PBMCs provided the cDNA or gDNA that served as material.

Original methodology: Nucleated cell number was recorded as an estimate derived from reference gene primer amplification. The method was immunoSEQ multiplex PCR; TCRdb's version includes in-frame clones alone and lacks a portion of them. The V and J calls and clone size were taken over from that table, and D and trimming were inferred from the DNA. The sample lists about 50,000 clones, 85% occurring once. The CDR3 covers 15 residues. Trimming cost V 6 bases and J 1 base; bases outside gene matches: 5. Germline CDR1 is LNHNV and CDR2 is YYDKDF (reference sequence). Specimen: peripheral blood. This TCR was sampled from a man aged 55-75 years with acute or convalescent COVID-19. The chain uses TRBV15 and TRBJ2-2; 7 bases line up with TRBD2. CDR3 sequence reads: CATSRASGNTGELFF. CDR3 coding DNA: TGTGCCACCAGTAGGGCTAGCGGGAACACCGGGGAGCTGTTTTTT.